The 16 T cell receptor beta chains below were found in one sample sequenced in a study of early T cells in non-severe SARS-CoV-2 infection. MiXCR, run by TCRdb on the 5' RACE reads, gives a single entry per CDR3 protein. The sample includes roughly 54,000 distinct CDR3 sequences, around an eighth of them seen just once. Sequenced: whole blood. The receptor source for this set is an adult who was a healthcare worker with PCR-confirmed SARS-CoV-2 infection or an uninfected control (not recorded which).

This clonotype was observed many times. The rearrangement links TRBV10-3 to TRBJ2-3; 9 nucleotides match TRBD2. J gave up 6 bases and V 2 bases, and 15 bases lay outside the gene matches. From germline, CDR1 is ENHRY and CDR2 SYGVKD. This CDR3 has 18 amino acids. The CDR3 bases are TGTGCCATCAGTGAGGCCGGTACTAGCGGGCATCCCTTGGATACGCAGTATTTT. As protein: CAISEAGTSGHPLDTQYF.

This clonotype came up a few times. This sequence joins TRBV30 and TRBJ2-1; 14 bases line up with TRBD2. Germline CDR1 is GTSNPN and CDR2 is SVGIG (reference sequence). The CDR3 consists of 17 residues. V lost 4 bases, J lost 9 bases, and 14 bases stayed unmatched. CDR3 coding DNA: TGTGCCTGGAACCTCGGCCGGACTAGCGGGAGGCCGGGTGAGCAGTTCTTC. This translates into CAWNLGRTSGRPGEQFF.

This chain joins TRBV28 and TRBJ2-1; the match to TRBD2 covers 7 bases. The CDR3 is made up of 14 amino acids. The germline gives CDR1 MDHEN, CDR2 SYDVKM. Unmatched junction bases numbered 6, after V lost 2 bases and J lost 8 bases. CDR3 loop: CASSLGGSSHEQFF. CDR3 in DNA: TGTGCCAGCAGTTTAGGCGGGAGTTCTCATGAGCAGTTCTTC.

This clonotype was counted between two and nine times. This rearrangement joins TRBV3-1 to TRBJ1-3; D is unclear. This CDR3 is 15 amino acids long. Germline values: CDR1 LGHDT, CDR2 YNNKEL (reference sequence). The ends were cut back, 0 bases at V and 2 bases at J, with 8 bases in the middle. The CDR3 reads CASSQDLGTGNTIYF. In DNA, the CDR3 is TGTGCCAGCAGCCAAGATTTGGGAACTGGAAACACCATATATTTT. Using reference TRBV3-1 and TRBJ1-3 for the parts outside the CDR3, the full variable domain is DTAVSQTPKYLVTQMGNDKSIKCEQNLGHDTMYWYKQDSKKFLKIMFSYNNKELIINETVPNRFSPKSPDKAHLNLHINSLELGDSAVYFCASSQDLGTGNTIYFGEGSWLTVV.

This chain connects TRBV5-4 to TRBJ2-3; D might be TRBD2 (6 bases). V dropped 5 bases and J dropped 2 bases, with 12 bases sitting between them. The CDR3 length is 14 residues. CDR1 and CDR2 (germline): SGHNT, YYREEE (reference sequence). The CDR3 sequence is CASRSGLITDTQYF. In DNA form, the CDR3 reads TGTGCCAGCAGATCGGGACTTATCACAGATACGCAGTATTTT.

The chain has TRBV5-1 and TRBJ1-1; TRBD1 might be the D (6 bases). Trimming cost V 5 bases and J 1 base, with 12 bases left between them. Germline V gene data show CDR1 as SGHRS and CDR2 as YFSETQ. This CDR3 spans 14 amino acids. The CDR3 reads CASSRDNPNTEAFF. CDR3 in DNA: TGCGCCAGCAGTAGGGACAACCCGAACACTGAAGCTTTCTTT. The entire variable domain, with the rest obtained from reference TRBV5-1 and TRBJ1-1, is as follows: KAGVTQTPRYLIKTRGQQVTLSCSPISGHRSVSWYQQTPGQGLQFLFEYFSETQRNKGNFPGRFSGRQFSNSRSEMNVSTLELGDSALYLCASSRDNPNTEAFFGQGTRLTVV.

There are a few counts of this clonotype. This chain uses TRBV28 with TRBJ1-1; D is unresolved. Germline V gene lookup returns CDR1 MDHEN and CDR2 SYDVKM. The CDR3 length is 13 residues. V was pared by 2 bases and J by 4 bases, with 8 bases between. The CDR3 spells CASSLGGSTEAFF. The CDR3 DNA follows: TGTGCCAGCAGTTTAGGAGGGAGCACTGAAGCTTTCTTT.

This clonotype has a handful of counts. This sequence joins TRBV6-1 and TRBJ2-3; TRBD2 agrees at 7 bases. The CDR3 has 15 residues. Germline trimming cut 8 bases from V and 0 bases from J; bases unmatched to any gene: 8. Germline loops: CDR1 MNHNS, CDR2 SASEGT. CDR3 sequence reads: CASARGEGSTDTQYF. CDR3 DNA: TGTGCCAGCGCACGAGGGGAGGGGAGCACAGATACGCAGTATTTT.

This clonotype was detected only a few times. The chain has TRBV29-1 and TRBJ1-1, with TRBD1 matching 7 bases. Germline CDR1 reads SQVTM; CDR2 reads ANQGSEA. CDR3 length equals 12 residues. The CDR3 DNA is TGCAGTGGGGGACAGCCTAACACTGAAGCTTTCTTT. Protein product: CSGGQPNTEAFF.

This clonotype was found many times. The rearrangement uses TRBV5-4 and TRBJ1-6; D remains ambiguous. The V gene's germline CDR1 is SGHNT and CDR2 YYREEE (reference sequence). This CDR3 region has 14 residues. Trimming cost V 0 bases and J 7 bases, with 8 bases left between them. CDR3 protein: CASSLDTLNSPLHF. The CDR3 nucleotides read TGTGCCAGCAGCTTGGACACCTTAAATTCACCCCTCCACTTT.

This clonotype appeared many times. V gene TRBV11-2 combines with J gene TRBJ2-6; D remains unclear. Germline assignment: CDR1 SGHAT and CDR2 FQNNGV. V dropped 5 bases and J dropped 4 bases, with 15 bases sitting between them. This CDR3 is 16 amino acids long. CDR3 amino acids: CASSARPSTGANVLTF. DNA of the CDR3: TGTGCCAGCAGCGCCCGTCCATCTACAGGGGCCAACGTCCTGACTTTC. Together with reference TRBV11-2 and TRBJ2-6, the CDR3 gives the full variable domain: EAGVAQSPRYKIIEKRQSVAFWCNPISGHATLYWYQQILGQGPKLLIQFQNNGVVDDSQLPKDRFSAERLKGVDSTLKIQPAKLEDSAVYLCASSARPSTGANVLTFGAGSRLTVL.

V usage is TRBV27 and J usage is TRBJ1-2; 7 nucleotides align to TRBD1. Germline V gene sequence: CDR1 MNHEY, CDR2 SMNVEV (reference sequence). V shed 8 bases, J shed 4 bases, and the junction held 7 bases outside the gene matches. The CDR3 runs 13 residues. The CDR3 DNA sequence: TGTGCCAGCCGGGGGCAGGGGGTCTATGGCTACACCTTC. Translation gives CASRGQGVYGYTF.

The rearrangement joins TRBV5-1 to TRBJ2-1; D gene uncertain. Germline lookup yields CDR1 SGHRS and CDR2 YFSETQ. There are 16 residues in the CDR3. The ends were cut back, 0 bases at V and 2 bases at J, with 12 bases in the middle. The CDR3 DNA follows: TGCGCCAGCAGCTTGGCGCCTACCGAAACCTACAATGAGCAGTTCTTC. Amino acids: CASSLAPTETYNEQFF.

The J gene is TRBJ1-1, the V gene TRBV20-1, with TRBD1 identical over 7 bases. Germline CDR1 and CDR2: DFQATT and SNEGSKA (reference sequence). The CDR3 consists of 12 residues. The junction had 2 bases not matched to a gene; V was cut back by 0 bases and J by 7 bases. CDR3 sequence reads: CSARDRQGEAFF. The CDR3 DNA is TGCAGTGCTAGAGATCGACAGGGTGAAGCTTTCTTT.

This chain uses TRBV20-1 with TRBJ2-7; 8 nucleotides agree with TRBD2. The CDR3 length is 15 residues. Per germline, CDR1 DFQATT and CDR2 SNEGSKA (reference sequence). J was trimmed by 4 bases and V by 1 base; bases with no gene match: 9. The CDR3 nucleotides read TGCAGTGCTAGAGGGAGCGGGAGTAGCTTGTACGAGCAGTACTTC. As protein: CSARGSGSSLYEQYF.

There are many counts of this clonotype. The gene calls are TRBV9 and TRBJ2-7; 9 bases are shared with TRBD1. The ends lost 0 bases at V and 7 bases at J; junction bases unmatched: 11. This CDR3 has 16 residues. Germline CDR1 and CDR2: SGDLS and YYNGEE. Here the CDR3 DNA reads TGTGCCAGCAGCGTAGCGGGGAACAGGGGGCTTCGAGAGCAGTACTTC. Amino acids: CASSVAGNRGLREQYF.